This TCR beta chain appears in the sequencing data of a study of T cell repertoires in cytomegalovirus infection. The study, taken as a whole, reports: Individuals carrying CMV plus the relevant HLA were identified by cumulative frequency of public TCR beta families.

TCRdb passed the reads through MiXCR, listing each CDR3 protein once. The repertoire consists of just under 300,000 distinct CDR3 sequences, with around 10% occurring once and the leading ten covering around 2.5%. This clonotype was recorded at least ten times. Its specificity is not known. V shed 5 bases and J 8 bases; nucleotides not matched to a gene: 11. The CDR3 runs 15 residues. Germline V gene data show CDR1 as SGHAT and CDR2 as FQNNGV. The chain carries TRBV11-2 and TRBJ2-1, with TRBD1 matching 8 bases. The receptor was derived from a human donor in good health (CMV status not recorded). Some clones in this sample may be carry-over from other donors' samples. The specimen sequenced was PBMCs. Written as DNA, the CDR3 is TGTGCCAGCAGCCCCACGGACAGGGCCTCTCATGAGCAGTTCTTC. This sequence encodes CASSPTDRASHEQFF.